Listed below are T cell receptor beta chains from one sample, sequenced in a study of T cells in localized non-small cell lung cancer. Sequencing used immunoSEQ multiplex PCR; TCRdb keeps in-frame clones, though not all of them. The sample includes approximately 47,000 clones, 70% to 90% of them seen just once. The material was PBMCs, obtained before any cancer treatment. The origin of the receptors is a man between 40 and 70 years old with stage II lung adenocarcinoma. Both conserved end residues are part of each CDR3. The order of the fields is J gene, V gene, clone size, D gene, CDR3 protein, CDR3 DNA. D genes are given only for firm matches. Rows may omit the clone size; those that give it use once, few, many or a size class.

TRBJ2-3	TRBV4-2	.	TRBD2	CASSQVGERGGTDTQYF	TGTGCCAGCAGCCAAGTGGGAGAGCGGGGGGGCACAGATACGCAGTATTTT
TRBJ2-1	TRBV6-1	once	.	CGSRGSLEGEQFF	TGTGGTTCGAGGGGATCGCTTGAGGGTGAGCAGTTCTTC
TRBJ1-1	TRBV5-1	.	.	CASSPGGRNTEAFF	TGCGCCAGCAGCCCGGGCGGACGGAACACTGAAGCTTTCTTT
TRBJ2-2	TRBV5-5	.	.	CASSLSPDDTGELFF	TGTGCCAGCAGCCTCTCACCGGATGACACCGGGGAGCTGTTTTTT
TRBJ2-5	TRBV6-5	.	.	CASSYFTGSETQYF	TGTGCCAGCAGTTACTTTACAGGGAGCGAGACCCAGTACTTC
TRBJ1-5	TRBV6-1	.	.	CASSEAGGARQPQHF	TGTGCCAGCAGTGAAGCGGGGGGGGCACGACAGCCCCAGCATTTT
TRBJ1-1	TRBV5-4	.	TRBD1	CASSLDRGRMNTEAFF	TGTGCCAGCAGCTTGGACAGGGGTAGAATGAACACTGAAGCTTTCTTT
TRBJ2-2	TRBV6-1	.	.	CASKTGAHTGELFF	TGTGCCAGCAAGACCGGGGCTCACACCGGGGAGCTGTTTTTT
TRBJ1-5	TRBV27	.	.	CASSLGSNQPQHF	TGTGCCAGCAGTTTAGGTTCCAATCAGCCCCAGCATTTT
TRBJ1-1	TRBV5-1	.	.	CASSSTPGGNTEAFF	TGCGCCAGCAGCTCGACCCCTGGGGGGAACACTGAAGCTTTCTTT
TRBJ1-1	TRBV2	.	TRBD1	CASIQGASTEAFF	TGTGCCAGCATACAGGGGGCCAGCACTGAAGCTTTCTTT
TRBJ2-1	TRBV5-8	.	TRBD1	CASTRVGTGWGNEQFF	TGTGCCAGCACCAGAGTTGGGACAGGGTGGGGAAATGAGCAGTTCTTC
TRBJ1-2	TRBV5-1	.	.	CASILGDSYTF	TGCGCCAGCATTCTAGGGGATAGCTACACCTTC
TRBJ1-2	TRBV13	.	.	CASSLGKNYGYTF	TGTGCCAGCAGCTTAGGCAAAAACTATGGCTACACCTTC
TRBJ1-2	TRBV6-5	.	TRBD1	CASSYSGTGLNYGYTF	TGTGCCAGCAGTTACTCCGGGACAGGCCTTAACTATGGCTACACCTTC
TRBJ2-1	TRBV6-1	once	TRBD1	CASSEVNRGEQFF	TGTGCCAGCAGTGAAGTCAACAGGGGTGAGCAGTTCTTC
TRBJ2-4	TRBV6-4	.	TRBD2	CARVFTSGEDKNIQYF	TGTGCCAGGGTGTTTACTAGCGGGGAGGACAAAAACATTCAGTACTTC
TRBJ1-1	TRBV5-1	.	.	CASSLAAYGAESTEAFF	TGCGCCAGCAGCTTGGCCGCCTACGGGGCAGAGAGCACTGAAGCTTTCTTT
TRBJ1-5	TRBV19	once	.	CASSIIGDQPQHF	TGTGCCAGTAGTATAATCGGGGATCAGCCCCAGCATTTT
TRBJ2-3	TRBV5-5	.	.	CASSLYDLYTDTQYF	TGTGCCAGCAGCTTGTACGATCTCTACACAGATACGCAGTATTTT
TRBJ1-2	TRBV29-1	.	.	CSVEAYGSSNYGYTF	TGCAGCGTTGAAGCGTATGGGAGCTCGAACTATGGCTACACCTTC
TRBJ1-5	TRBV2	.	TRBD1	CASREGTGNNQPQHF	TGTGCCAGCAGGGAGGGGACAGGGAACAATCAGCCCCAGCATTTT
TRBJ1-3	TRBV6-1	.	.	CASTEGSSGNTIYF	TGTGCCAGCACCGAGGGGTCCTCTGGAAACACCATATATTTT
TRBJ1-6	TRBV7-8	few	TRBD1	CASSLGRTGVAPLHF	TGTGCCAGCAGCTTAGGGAGGACAGGGGTTGCACCCCTCCACTTT
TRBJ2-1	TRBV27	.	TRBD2	CASRPSGLADYNEQFF	TGTGCCAGCAGACCTTCCGGACTAGCGGATTACAATGAGCAGTTCTTC
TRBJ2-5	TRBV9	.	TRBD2	CASSRLTSGTNWETQYF	TGTGCCAGCAGCCGTCTCACGTCCGGGACTAATTGGGAGACCCAGTACTTC
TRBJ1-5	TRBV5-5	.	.	CASSLEEGRRNQPQHF	TGTGCCAGCAGCTTGGAGGAGGGACGACGAAATCAGCCCCAGCATTTT
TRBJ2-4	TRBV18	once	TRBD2	CASSPDYGSGTKNIQYF	TGTGCCAGCTCACCAGATTACGGGAGCGGGACCAAAAACATTCAGTACTTC
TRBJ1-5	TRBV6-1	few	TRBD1	CASSEDRTNQPQHF	TGTGCCAGCAGCGAGGACAGGACCAATCAGCCCCAGCATTTT
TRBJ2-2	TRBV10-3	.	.	CASRWFVNTGELFF	TGTGCCAGCCGGTGGTTCGTAAACACCGGGGAGCTGTTTTTT
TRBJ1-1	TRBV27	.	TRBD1	CASSLDRANTEAFF	TGTGCCAGCAGTTTAGACAGGGCGAACACTGAAGCTTTCTTT
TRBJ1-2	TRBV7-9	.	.	CASSFQKANYGYTF	TGTGCCAGCAGCTTCCAGAAGGCAAACTATGGCTACACCTTC
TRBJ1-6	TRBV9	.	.	CASSVAGDSGPNSPLHF	TGTGCCAGCAGCGTAGCCGGAGATTCGGGCCCCAATTCACCCCTCCACTTT
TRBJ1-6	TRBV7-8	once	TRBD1	CASSNRGYNSPLHF	TGTGCCAGTTCTAACAGGGGCTATAATTCACCCCTCCACTTT
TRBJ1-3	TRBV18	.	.	CASSQSGPLSGNTIYF	TGTGCCAGCTCTCAGTCCGGGCCCCTCTCTGGAAACACCATATATTTT
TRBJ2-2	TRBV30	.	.	CAWSVGWGRDTGELFF	TGTGCCTGGAGTGTCGGTTGGGGGCGGGACACCGGGGAGCTGTTTTTT
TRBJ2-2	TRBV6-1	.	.	CASSEQGGTGELFF	TGTGCCAGCAGTGAACAGGGCGGAACCGGGGAGCTGTTTTTT
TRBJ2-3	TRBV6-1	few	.	CASGRQATDTQYF	TGTGCCAGCGGACGACAGGCCACAGATACGCAGTATTTT
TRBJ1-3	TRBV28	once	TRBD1	CASSLGGQGGNTIYF	TGTGCCAGCAGTTTGGGTGGACAGGGAGGAAACACCATATATTTT
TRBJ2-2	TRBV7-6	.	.	CASSPLAGQGRLNTGELFF	TGTGCCAGCAGCCCTCTCGCGGGACAAGGACGCTTGAACACCGGGGAGCTGTTTTTT
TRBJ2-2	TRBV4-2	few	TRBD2	CASSQTGTSGGPGELFF	TGTGCCAGCAGCCAAACCGGGACTAGCGGGGGGCCCGGGGAGCTGTTTTTT
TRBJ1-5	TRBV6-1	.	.	CASLAGFPLHQPQHF	TGTGCCAGCCTCGCGGGCTTCCCCCTTCATCAGCCCCAGCATTTT
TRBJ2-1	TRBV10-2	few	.	CASSEGIEGDEQFF	TGCGCCAGCAGTGAAGGGATCGAAGGTGATGAGCAGTTCTTC
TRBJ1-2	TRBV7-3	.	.	CASSLGGPDGYTF	TGTGCCAGCAGCTTAGGGGGACCCGATGGCTACACCTTC
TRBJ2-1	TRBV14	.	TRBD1	CASSPGQGKGDEQFF	TGTGCCAGCAGCCCGGGACAGGGTAAGGGCGATGAGCAGTTCTTC
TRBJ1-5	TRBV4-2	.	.	CASSQDREYSNQPQHF	TGTGCCAGCAGCCAAGATCGCGAGTATAGCAATCAGCCCCAGCATTTT
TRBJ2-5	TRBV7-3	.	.	CASSLTGVAKYQETQYF	TGTGCCAGCAGCTTAACGGGGGTAGCGAAATACCAAGAGACCCAGTACTTC
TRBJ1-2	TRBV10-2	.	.	CASSTGYGYTF	TGCGCCAGTTCGACAGGTTACGGCTACACCTTC
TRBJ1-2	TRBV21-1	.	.	CASSKGGVQSYTF	TGTGCCAGCAGCAAAGGTGGGGTACAGAGCTACACCTTC
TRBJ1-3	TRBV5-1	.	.	CASSLSANSGNTIYF	TGCGCCAGCAGCTTGTCGGCGAACTCTGGAAACACCATATATTTT
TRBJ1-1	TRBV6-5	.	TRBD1	CASRLQGEGGEAFF	TGTGCCAGCAGGCTACAGGGGGAGGGTGGTGAAGCTTTCTTT
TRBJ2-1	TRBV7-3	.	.	CASSLTAGANEQFF	TGTGCCAGCAGCTTAACGGCAGGGGCCAATGAGCAGTTCTTC
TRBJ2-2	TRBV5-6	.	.	CASSSSRGWIGELFF	TGTGCCAGCAGCTCCTCTAGAGGTTGGATCGGGGAGCTGTTTTTT
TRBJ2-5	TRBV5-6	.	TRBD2	CASSKMGLAGETQYF	TGTGCCAGCAGCAAGATGGGACTAGCTGGGGAGACCCAGTACTTC
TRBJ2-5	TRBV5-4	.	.	CASSSKEGGRETQYF	TGTGCCAGCAGCTCGAAGGAGGGGGGCAGGGAGACCCAGTACTTC